One and the same sample provided the 29 T cell receptor beta chains below, sequenced in a study of early T cells in non-severe SARS-CoV-2 infection. TCRdb fed the 5' RACE reads into MiXCR, producing one record per CDR3 protein. The data show 75,000 to 80,000 distinct CDR3 sequences, approximately 10% seen once. The sample here was whole blood, taken at baseline. Receptor source: an adult who was a healthcare worker with PCR-confirmed SARS-CoV-2 infection or an uninfected control (not recorded which).

This chain joins TRBV6-2 or TRBV6-3 and TRBJ2-2; 10 bases map to TRBD1. Germline V gene sequence: CDR1 MNHEY, CDR2 SVGEGT. The CDR3 totals 16 residues. The trim removed 3 bases at V and 6 bases at J, leaving 7 bases unmatched. The CDR3 bases are TGTGCCAGCAGTTATGAGGGACAGGGGCTGCCCGGGGAGCTGTTTTTT. It encodes CASSYEGQGLPGELFF.

This chain links TRBV29-1 with TRBJ2-3; weak D call: TRBD1 (6 bases). The CDR3 is 13 amino acids. The germline gives CDR1 SQVTM, CDR2 ANQGSEA. Trimming cost V 2 bases and J 1 base, with 7 bases left between them. The CDR3 nucleotides read TGCAGCGTTGAAAGGACAGGCACAGATACGCAGTATTTT. Translated, it gives CSVERTGTDTQYF.

The rearrangement joins TRBV19 to TRBJ2-5; D not certain. Germline assignment: CDR1 LNHDA and CDR2 SQIVND (reference sequence). The CDR3 length is 14 residues. Deletions cut 1 base from V and 5 bases from J, with 11 bases between. The CDR3 sequence: CASSIGGVGETQYF. CDR3 in DNA: TGTGCCAGTAGTATAGGTGGAGTCGGCGAGACCCAGTACTTC. Based on the CDR3 plus reference TRBV19 and TRBJ2-5, the full variable domain is DGGITQSPKYLFRKEGQNVTLSCEQNLNHDAMYWYRQDPGQGLRLIYYSQIVNDFQKGDIAEGYSVSREKKESFPLTVTSAQKNPTAFYLCASSIGGVGETQYFGPGTRLLVL.

This clonotype came up a few times. The chain couples TRBV2 to TRBJ2-5; TRBD2 agrees at 12 bases. This CDR3 has 15 amino acids. V shed 4 bases, J shed 5 bases, and the junction held 5 bases outside the gene matches. Germline CDR1 SNHLY, CDR2 FYNNEI. This CDR3 is CASSAPSGGAETQYF. Written as DNA, the CDR3 is TGTGCCAGCAGTGCCCCTAGCGGGGGGGCCGAGACCCAGTACTTC.

V usage is TRBV7-9 and J usage is TRBJ2-2; D unresolved. The germline V gene has CDR1 SEHNR and CDR2 FQNEAQ (reference sequence). Between the trimmed V and J ends, which lost 0 bases and 3 bases, there was a span of 8 bases. The CDR3 consists of 15 residues. CDR3 DNA sequence: TGTGCCAGCAGCTTAGCTGGTCCGGACACCGGGGAGCTGTTTTTT. Translating gives CASSLAGPDTGELFF.

This clonotype was counted between two and nine times. The chain links TRBV4-3 to TRBJ1-1; D is ambiguous. The germline V gene has CDR1 LGHNA and CDR2 YSLEER. Trimming stripped 0 bases from V and 7 bases from J, with 9 bases between. The CDR3 has 13 amino acids. As DNA, the CDR3 is TGCGCCAGCAGCCAAGAAGCGGAATATGAAGCTTTCTTT. Protein sequence: CASSQEAEYEAFF.

The chain recombines TRBV28 with TRBJ1-4; no reliable D call. Germline CDR1 reads MDHEN; CDR2 reads SYDVKM. This CDR3 spans 17 amino acids. V was cut by 5 bases and J by 0 bases, with 16 bases left in between. CDR3 residues: CASSPHHTVATNEKLFF. CDR3 DNA sequence: TGTGCCAGCAGTCCCCATCATACGGTAGCAACTAATGAAAAACTGTTTTTT.

This chain connects TRBV28 to TRBJ1-1; D unresolved. V lost 5 bases, J lost 4 bases, and 11 bases lay in between. The CDR3 has 13 amino acids. Germline-derived CDR1 and CDR2 are MDHEN and SYDVKM. The CDR3, as DNA: TGTGCCAGCAGTCGATTGAGAGCCACTGAAGCTTTCTTT. Protein: CASSRLRATEAFF.

This chain uses TRBV24-1 with TRBJ1-4, with D uncertain. V was clipped by 3 bases and J by 7 bases, with 14 bases between them. The CDR3 length is 15 residues. CDR1 is KGHDR and CDR2 is SFDVKD in the germline V gene. The CDR3 coding sequence is TGTGCCACCAGTGATGTCAGAGGGTCAGGTGAAAAACTGTTTTTT. It translates to CATSDVRGSGEKLFF.

This clonotype was seen a few times. The chain carries TRBV7-9 and TRBJ2-7; D might be TRBD1 (6 bases). The V gene's germline CDR1 is SEHNR and CDR2 FQNEAQ (reference sequence). This CDR3 has 15 amino acids. V shed 4 bases and J shed 2 bases, with 15 bases lying between them. The DNA of the CDR3 is TGTGCCAGCAGCTACCGACGGGACACAACCTACGAGCAGTACTTC. This sequence encodes CASSYRRDTTYEQYF.

The chain uses TRBV11-2 and TRBJ2-1; 8 bases align to TRBD2. There are 12 residues in the CDR3. Germline V gene lookup returns CDR1 SGHAT and CDR2 FQNNGV. The ends lost 4 bases at V and 12 bases at J; junction bases unmatched: 5. The DNA for the CDR3 is TGTGCCAGCAGCTACATCGCGGGGGGGCAGTTCTTC. It encodes CASSYIAGGQFF.

This clonotype was counted only a few times. The V call is TRBV7-3, the J call TRBJ2-1; maybe TRBD1 (5 bases). CDR3 size: 15 residues. Germline CDR1 SGHTA, CDR2 FQGTGA. V was trimmed by 5 bases and J by 6 bases, leaving 17 bases between them. Here the CDR3 DNA reads TGTGCCAGCAGCCCGACAGATGAGGTTGCCAATGAGCAGTTCTTC. Its protein product is CASSPTDEVANEQFF.

This clonotype was observed a few times. The rearrangement links TRBV6-5 to TRBJ2-3; D remains unclear. Trimming took 6 bases from V and 6 from J, leaving 13 bases between them. Germline V lookup: CDR1 MNHEY, CDR2 SVGAGI. This CDR3 spans 13 amino acids. CDR3 protein: CASRPPGRDTQYF. For the CDR3, the DNA is TGTGCCAGCAGGCCCCCAGGTCGGGATACGCAGTATTTT.

The sample holds a few counts of this clonotype. This sequence joins TRBV7-8 and TRBJ2-3; TRBD2 matches 9 bases. This CDR3 contains 19 residues. CDR1 is SGHVS, CDR2 FQNEAQ, per germline. V trimming: 1 base; J trimming: 0 bases; junction bases outside the gene matches: 11. CDR3 amino acids: CASSLVETSGRSSTDTQYF. The CDR3 nucleotides read TGTGCCAGCAGCTTAGTTGAGACTAGCGGTCGATCTAGCACAGATACGCAGTATTTT.

This chain connects TRBV9 to TRBJ2-7, with 7 bases lining up with TRBD1. Unmatched junction bases numbered 6, after V lost 6 bases and J lost 0 bases. Germline CDR1 and CDR2: SGDLS and YYNGEE. This CDR3 has 14 residues. CDR3 nucleotides: TGTGCCAGCATCGCAGGGACAGTCTCCTACGAGCAGTACTTC. Its protein product is CASIAGTVSYEQYF.

This chain links TRBV7-2 with TRBJ2-7; 9 nucleotides agree with TRBD1. The J segment lost 3 bases and the V segment lost 5 bases, leaving 8 bases of the junction unmatched. Germline V gives CDR1 SGHTA, CDR2 FQGNSA. The CDR3 is made up of 15 amino acids. The CDR3 DNA follows: TGTGCCAGCAGCGCAGCCGGGACAGGGAGCTACGAGCAGTACTTC. Its protein product is CASSAAGTGSYEQYF.

There are many counts of this clonotype. The CDR3 here is CASSSNPTGSNTEAFF. DNA of the CDR3: TGTGCCAGCAGCTCTAACCCGACAGGGTCGAACACTGAAGCTTTCTTT. The chain couples TRBV7-2 to TRBJ1-1; 7 bases are shared with TRBD1. The CDR3 is 16 amino acids. V lost 4 bases to trimming and J lost 1 base; unmatched junction nucleotides: 9. CDR1 and CDR2 (germline): SGHTA, FQGNSA. Supplemented by reference TRBV7-2 and TRBJ1-1, the full variable domain reads GAGVSQSPSNKVTEKGKDVELRCDPISGHTALYWYRQSLGQGLEFLIYFQGNSAPDKSGLPSDRFSAERTGGSVSTLTIQRTQQEDSAVYLCASSSNPTGSNTEAFFGQGTRLTVV.

This clonotype turned up a few times. The genes are TRBV28 and TRBJ2-2; D possibly corresponds to TRBD2 (6 bases). Per germline, CDR1 MDHEN and CDR2 SYDVKM. CDR3 size: 12 residues. V was cut by 8 bases and J by 6 bases, with 10 bases left in between. CDR3 DNA sequence: TGTGCCAGCGGGGGGAATGCCGGGGAGCTGTTTTTT. Its protein is CASGGNAGELFF.

The CDR3 DNA reads as TGTGCCAGCAGTCTCGAAGGTAAACCGCCCACAGATACGCAGTATTTT. Protein product: CASSLEGKPPTDTQYF. This chain joins TRBV2 and TRBJ2-3; D is unclear. The V gene lost 5 bases and the J gene lost 2 bases, with 17 bases spanning the gap. Germline V gene data show CDR1 as SNHLY and CDR2 as FYNNEI. CDR3 length equals 16 residues.

The chain carries TRBV12-3 or TRBV12-4 and TRBJ1-1; D uncertain. The CDR3 consists of 14 residues. Trimming cost V 2 bases and J 1 base, with 8 bases left between them. The CDR3 protein is CASSLRRKNTEAFF. CDR3 sequence (DNA): TGTGCCAGCAGTTTAAGACGGAAGAACACTGAAGCTTTCTTT.

The V call is TRBV5-4, the J call TRBJ1-6, with 12 bases lining up with TRBD1. J was trimmed by 8 bases and V by 4 bases; bases with no gene match: 4. CDR1 is SGHNT and CDR2 is YYREEE in the germline V gene (reference sequence). CDR3 length equals 15 residues. CDR3 sequence: CASSGGQGADSPLHF. In DNA form, the CDR3 reads TGTGCCAGCAGCGGGGGACAGGGGGCTGATTCACCCCTCCACTTT.

The CDR3 sequence: CSVTTGQVYEQYF. DNA for the CDR3: TGCAGCGTGACAACGGGACAGGTTTACGAGCAGTACTTC. The V and J genes are TRBV29-1 and TRBJ2-7; 8 bases match TRBD1. V was clipped by 6 bases and J by 4 bases; unmatched bases: 8. There are 13 residues in the CDR3. Germline V lookup: CDR1 SQVTM, CDR2 ANQGSEA.

This clonotype was seen a few times. The chain carries TRBV9 and TRBJ2-1, with 7 bases aligning to TRBD1. The V and J ends lost 4 bases and 6 bases, in that order; junction bases with no gene match: 13. The CDR3 has 16 residues. CDR1 is SGDLS and CDR2 is YYNGEE in the germline V gene. The CDR3 region is CASSPPWDRPLNEQFF. The CDR3 DNA reads as TGTGCCAGCAGCCCCCCCTGGGACAGACCTCTCAATGAGCAGTTCTTC.

In its sample, this clonotype was seen a few times. The V call is TRBV11-2, the J call TRBJ2-5; tentatively, D is TRBD2 (7 bases). Deletions cut 1 base from V and 4 bases from J, with 10 bases between. Germline values: CDR1 SGHAT, CDR2 FQNNGV. This CDR3 contains 14 residues. The CDR3 DNA sequence: TGTGCCAGCAGCTTAGGCGGGGGCCCAGAGACCCAGTACTTC. Residues: CASSLGGGPETQYF.

This clonotype turned up a few times. The V and J genes are TRBV30 and TRBJ1-1; D is ambiguous. Germline loops: CDR1 GTSNPN, CDR2 SVGIG (reference sequence). Trimming shortened V by 2 bases and J by 1 base, and 8 bases separated the two germline ends. The CDR3 contains 13 residues. CDR3 sequence (DNA): TGTGCCTGGAGTCCGGCAGGGAACACTGAAGCTTTCTTT. Amino acids: CAWSPAGNTEAFF. Filled out from reference TRBV30 and TRBJ1-1, the complete variable domain reads SQTIHQWPATLVQPVGSPLSLECTVEGTSNPNLYWYRQAAGRGLQLLFYSVGIGQISSEVPQNLSASRPQDRQFILSSKKLLLSDSGFYLCAWSPAGNTEAFFGQGTRLTVV.

CDR3 loop: CASSPPVPNSPLHF. In DNA form, the CDR3 reads TGTGCCAGCTCACCTCCTGTGCCCAATTCACCCCTCCACTTT. The chain uses TRBV18 and TRBJ1-6; D remains ambiguous. V lost 3 bases, J lost 7 bases, and 10 bases lay in between. This CDR3 spans 14 amino acids. Per germline, CDR1 KGHSH and CDR2 LQKENI.

This clonotype occurred once. V is TRBV28 and J is TRBJ1-5; 7 bases match TRBD1. Trimming took 6 bases from V and 7 from J; bases not matched to a gene: 6. There are 13 residues in the CDR3. The germline gives CDR1 MDHEN, CDR2 SYDVKM. The CDR3 DNA reads TGTGCCAGCAGCCGACAGGGTTTACAGCCCCAGCATTTT. It is translated as CASSRQGLQPQHF.

This clonotype was detected ten times or more. The chain is built from TRBV6-9 and TRBJ1-5, with 7 bases matching TRBD1. The V and J ends lost 4 bases and 5 bases, in that order; junction bases with no gene match: 14. Germline assignment: CDR1 MNHGY and CDR2 SVAAGI. This CDR3 spans 17 amino acids. The CDR3 spells CASSSLSRQGEDQPQHF. CDR3 DNA sequence: TGTGCCAGCAGTTCCCTTTCTAGACAGGGTGAGGATCAGCCCCAGCATTTT.

This clonotype was detected many times. The V call is TRBV18, the J call TRBJ1-5; TRBD1 might be the D (6 bases). V was pared by 6 bases and J by 3 bases, with 9 bases between. Germline values: CDR1 KGHSH, CDR2 LQKENI. The CDR3 is 13 residues long. The CDR3 here is CASSDSHNQPQHF. As DNA, the CDR3 is TGTGCCAGCTCGGACAGTCACAATCAGCCCCAGCATTTT.